The 29 T cell receptor beta chains listed next were all sequenced from one sample in a study of CD8 T cells in ankylosing spondylitis. A single record per CDR3 protein comes from TCRdb applying MiXCR to the 5' RACE reads. The repertoire holds approximately 90,000 distinct CDR3 sequences, 8% to 10% seen once, with about 9.6% in the top ten. The sample was blood, either unsorted or a sorted T cell fraction (not recorded which). These receptors were collected from a male donor with ankylosing spondylitis or in good health (not recorded which).

This clonotype was seen at least ten times. V and J are TRBV6-6 and TRBJ1-5, with a tentative D call TRBD1 (5 bases). The V end was cut by 10 bases, the J end by 3 bases, with 13 bases between. CDR3 size: 13 residues. Germline CDR1 reads MNHNY; CDR2 reads SVGAGI (reference sequence). CDR3 region: CATGTGLNQPQHF. DNA for the CDR3: TGTGCCACCGGGACCGGTCTCAATCAGCCCCAGCATTTT.

This clonotype was detected many times. The chain links TRBV12-3 or TRBV12-4 to TRBJ2-5; no firm D call. V lost 7 bases and J 1 base, leaving 10 bases between the germline ends. The CDR3 covers 13 residues. The CDR3 here is CASTPPAQETQYF. Written as DNA, the CDR3 is TGTGCCAGCACCCCCCCGGCCCAAGAGACCCAGTACTTC.

This clonotype appeared a few times. This rearrangement joins TRBV7-2 to TRBJ1-1; D call uncertain. V gave up 1 base and J gave up 0 bases, with 6 bases separating them. Germline V gene sequence: CDR1 SGHTA, CDR2 FQGNSA. The CDR3 covers 14 residues. The CDR3 DNA follows: TGTGCCAGCAGCTTAGAGTTGTTGAACACTGAAGCTTTCTTT. This gives the protein CASSLELLNTEAFF.

This clonotype has a count of ten or more. The chain joins TRBV19 to TRBJ2-7; 8 bases line up with TRBD2. J gave up 1 base and V 5 bases, and 7 bases lay outside the gene matches. CDR1 LNHDA and CDR2 SQIVND come from the germline V gene (reference sequence). CDR3 size: 15 residues. CDR3 sequence reads: CASSLRLAFSYEQYF. For the CDR3, the DNA is TGTGCCAGTAGTCTGCGACTAGCGTTTTCCTACGAGCAGTACTTC.

This clonotype was counted only a few times. The CDR3: CSAEWSVSGRAGNEQFF. In nucleotides, the CDR3 is TGCAGTGCTGAGTGGAGTGTGAGCGGGAGGGCCGGCAATGAGCAGTTCTTC. The V gene is TRBV20-1, the J gene TRBJ2-1; 10 bases are a match to TRBD2. The germline gives CDR1 DFQATT, CDR2 SNEGSKA (reference sequence). The CDR3 extends over 17 amino acids. V shed 5 bases, J shed 6 bases, and the junction held 16 bases outside the gene matches.

This clonotype was counted many times. The gene calls are TRBV18 and TRBJ1-1; D not certain. Trimming removed 2 bases at V and 5 bases at J, with 15 bases between. Germline values: CDR1 KGHSH, CDR2 LQKENI. The length of the CDR3 is 15 residues. Here the CDR3 DNA reads TGTGCCAGCTCACCAAGGGTTTCGGCGGGGACTGAAGCTTTCTTT. It is translated as CASSPRVSAGTEAFF. Full variable domain (missing parts from reference TRBV18 and TRBJ1-1): NAGVMQNPRHLVRRRGQEARLRCSPMKGHSHVYWYRQLPEEGLKFMVYLQKENIIDESGMPKERFSAEFPKEGPSILRIQQVVRGDSAAYFCASSPRVSAGTEAFFGQGTRLTVV.

This clonotype was counted at least ten times. The V gene is TRBV7-2, the J gene TRBJ1-4; D gene ambiguous. Deletions cut 7 bases from V and 2 bases from J, with 11 bases between. Germline assignment: CDR1 SGHTA and CDR2 FQGNSA. CDR3 length equals 14 residues. CDR3 in DNA: TGTGCCAGCAACCATGGAGGTACTAATGAAAAACTGTTTTTT. This codes for CASNHGGTNEKLFF.

Many counts were recorded for this clonotype. The chain combines TRBV2 with TRBJ1-1; no definite D call. The V and J ends lost 6 bases and 3 bases respectively, with 11 bases between them. The CDR3 sequence is 13 residues long. The germline gives CDR1 SNHLY, CDR2 FYNNEI. CDR3 sequence: CASSPPGYTEAFF. In nucleotides, the CDR3 is TGTGCCAGCAGCCCCCCCGGGTACACTGAAGCTTTCTTT.

This clonotype was observed many times. V gene TRBV12-3 or TRBV12-4 combines with J gene TRBJ1-5; D unresolved. V lost 2 bases, J lost 4 bases, and 12 bases lay in between. CDR3 length equals 15 residues. CDR3 residues: CASSLRESLNQPQHF. The CDR3 region has the DNA TGTGCCAGCAGTTTAAGGGAATCCCTTAATCAGCCCCAGCATTTT.

In its sample, this clonotype was seen many times. The rearrangement links TRBV20-1 to TRBJ1-2, with 8 bases that match TRBD1. Germline V lookup: CDR1 DFQATT, CDR2 SNEGSKA (reference sequence). The CDR3 sequence is 13 residues long. Trimming took 4 bases from V and 4 from J; bases not matched to a gene: 5. The CDR3 DNA reads TGCAGTGCTACCCTAACAGGGGGCTATGGCTACACCTTC. This sequence encodes CSATLTGGYGYTF.

This clonotype came up many times. The chain joins TRBV5-1 to TRBJ1-2; weak D call: TRBD1 (5 bases). Germline CDR1 SGHRS, CDR2 YFSETQ. The CDR3 contains 17 residues. Trimming shortened V by 4 bases and J by 4 bases, and 23 bases separated the two germline ends. CDR3 DNA: TGCGCCAGCAGCCTTGGGGACGGTGGAGGACTTTCCTATGGCTACACCTTC. This translates into CASSLGDGGGLSYGYTF.

This clonotype was counted at least ten times. The genes are TRBV7-9 and TRBJ1-1, with D perhaps TRBD1 (6 bases). Trimming removed 5 bases from V and 1 base from J, with 11 bases in between. Germline V gene lookup returns CDR1 SEHNR and CDR2 FQNEAQ (reference sequence). This CDR3 spans 14 amino acids. This CDR3 reads CASSHRVSNTEAFF. CDR3 DNA: TGTGCCAGCAGCCACAGGGTTTCGAACACTGAAGCTTTCTTT.

At least ten counts were recorded for this clonotype. This chain links TRBV7-2 with TRBJ2-4; unclear D gene. CDR1 SGHTA and CDR2 FQGNSA come from the germline V gene. This CDR3 is 15 amino acids long. The V end was cut by 1 base, the J end by 5 bases, with 12 bases between. CDR3 amino acids: CASSLGRGAQNIQYF. The CDR3 nucleotides read TGTGCCAGCAGCTTAGGAAGAGGTGCCCAAAACATTCAGTACTTC. The full variable domain, rest sourced from reference TRBV7-2 and TRBJ2-4, is GAGVSQSPSNKVTEKGKDVELRCDPISGHTALYWYRQSLGQGLEFLIYFQGNSAPDKSGLPSDRFSAERTGGSVSTLTIQRTQQEDSAVYLCASSLGRGAQNIQYFGAGTRLSVL.

This clonotype was counted ten times or more. The genes are TRBV5-1 and TRBJ1-1; 9 nucleotides align to TRBD1. J lost 1 base, V lost 4 bases, and 5 bases had no gene match. The germline CDR1 and CDR2 sequences are SGHRS and YFSETQ. This CDR3 is built from 15 residues. As DNA, the CDR3 is TGCGCCAGCAGCGCCGGACAGGGGTCGAACACTGAAGCTTTCTTT. Translated, it gives CASSAGQGSNTEAFF.

This clonotype was counted ten times or more. V gene TRBV7-6 combines with J gene TRBJ2-7; D remains ambiguous. This CDR3 has 14 residues. The V end lost 5 bases, the J end lost 2 bases, and 13 bases lay between the germline ends. Germline lookup yields CDR1 SGHVS and CDR2 FNYEAQ. CDR3 loop: CASSDRASPYEQYF. The CDR3 nucleotides are TGTGCCAGCAGCGATAGGGCCAGTCCCTACGAGCAGTACTTC.

This clonotype was seen repeatedly, ten times or more. The rearrangement links TRBV5-1 to TRBJ2-2; unclear D gene. V shed 0 bases and J shed 4 bases, with 16 bases lying between them. Germline V lookup: CDR1 SGHRS, CDR2 YFSETQ. This CDR3 has 17 amino acids. The CDR3, as DNA: TGCGCCAGCAGCTTGGCACTCGCGGTAGCTGGCACCGGGGAGCTGTTTTTT. Translated: CASSLALAVAGTGELFF.

There are many counts of this clonotype. This chain connects TRBV5-5 to TRBJ1-1, with no clear D. Germline CDR1 SGHKS, CDR2 YYEKEE (reference sequence). The length of the CDR3 is 15 residues. The V end was cut by 5 bases, the J end by 8 bases, with 22 bases between. This CDR3 reads CASRNMGFRPAEAFF. CDR3 bases: TGTGCCAGCAGAAACATGGGGTTTAGGCCGGCCGAAGCTTTCTTT.

As to this clonotype: Given a much more abundant clone one base away, this may be a read error. This chain connects TRBV7-9 to TRBJ1-2; D gene ambiguous. Between the trimmed V and J ends, which lost 3 bases and 4 bases, there was a span of 9 bases. The CDR3 is 13 amino acids. Germline CDR1 is SEHNR and CDR2 is FQNEAQ (reference sequence). The CDR3 DNA sequence: TGTGCCAGCAGCTTTGAGGCCGGCTATGGCTACACCTTC. Protein product: CASSFEAGYGYTF.

Points on this clonotype: This clone may be a read error of a much larger clone one base away. This chain links TRBV9 with TRBJ2-5; 8 bases match TRBD1. This CDR3 contains 15 residues. CDR1 SGDLS and CDR2 YYNGEE come from the germline V gene. CDR3 DNA sequence: TGTGCCAGCAGCGCTCGGACAGGGAGGCAAGAGACCCAGCACTTC. Amino acids: CASSARTGRQETQHF.

Ten or more counts support this clonotype. This chain joins TRBV7-6 and TRBJ2-1; 11 nucleotides align to TRBD1. Germline values: CDR1 SGHVS, CDR2 FNYEAQ. This CDR3 is built from 16 residues. V lost 3 bases, J lost 10 bases, and 11 bases stayed unmatched. As DNA, the CDR3 is TGTGCCAGCAGCTTCCTTGGACAGGGGGCGGGGGGAGAGCAGTTCTTC. This translates into CASSFLGQGAGGEQFF.

At least ten counts were recorded for this clonotype. The chain joins TRBV7-9 to TRBJ2-1; TRBD2 is a possible D gene (5 bases). This CDR3 has 11 amino acids. Looked up from germline, CDR1 is SEHNR and CDR2 is FQNEAQ (reference sequence). Trimming cost V 9 bases and J 6 bases, with 9 bases left between them. The CDR3 DNA sequence: TGTGCCAGTTCCGGAGGCAATGAGCAGTTCTTC. Its protein product is CASSGGNEQFF.

At least ten counts were recorded for this clonotype. This chain links TRBV12-3 or TRBV12-4 with TRBJ1-5; no firm D call. V lost 5 bases, J lost 4 bases, and 18 bases lay in between. This CDR3 has 16 amino acids. The CDR3 nucleotides read TGTGCCAGCAGTCCCACCCTCTCGACGGATAATCAGCCCCAGCATTTT. Translated, it gives CASSPTLSTDNQPQHF.

At least ten counts were recorded for this clonotype. The chain couples TRBV15 to TRBJ1-3; TRBD1 might be the D (5 bases). This CDR3 contains 14 residues. Per the germline V gene, CDR1 is LNHNV and CDR2 is YYDKDF (reference sequence). Between the trimmed V and J ends, which lost 0 bases and 8 bases, there was a span of 11 bases. The CDR3 is CATSRDGGGDTIYF. Here the CDR3 DNA reads TGTGCCACCAGCAGAGATGGGGGGGGAGACACCATATATTTT.

The chain links TRBV4-3 to TRBJ2-7; D not resolved. The CDR3 has 17 residues. Trimming stripped 1 base from V and 6 bases from J, with 22 bases between. Germline V lookup: CDR1 LGHNA, CDR2 YSLEER. The CDR3 DNA sequence: TGCGCCAGCAGCCAAGGCCGAGGCCCTAGGTCTTTCTCCGAGCAGTACTTC. It is translated as CASSQGRGPRSFSEQYF.

This clonotype was seen many times. This sequence joins TRBV7-2 and TRBJ2-1; no definite D call. This CDR3 contains 15 residues. Trimming removed 5 bases at V and 8 bases at J, with 19 bases between. Germline assignment: CDR1 SGHTA and CDR2 FQGNSA. The CDR3 DNA reads TGTGCCAGCAGCCTGCGCCCGGACGGTATTGATGAGCAGTTCTTC. Translation gives CASSLRPDGIDEQFF.

This clonotype was found many times. The chain combines TRBV10-3 with TRBJ2-5, with D hard to call. V dropped 3 bases and J dropped 1 base, with 6 bases sitting between them. CDR3 length equals 13 residues. The germline gives CDR1 ENHRY, CDR2 SYGVKD. This CDR3 is CAISERVQETQYF. CDR3 DNA: TGTGCCATCAGTGAAAGGGTCCAAGAGACCCAGTACTTC.

Many counts were recorded for this clonotype. The V gene is TRBV29-1, the J gene TRBJ1-3; D call uncertain. The V end was cut by 6 bases, the J end by 0 bases, with 9 bases between. This CDR3 has 13 amino acids. Germline CDR1 SQVTM, CDR2 ANQGSEA. CDR3 sequence: CSVAVVSGNTIYF. DNA for the CDR3: TGCAGCGTGGCCGTCGTCTCTGGAAACACCATATATTTT.

Ten or more counts support this clonotype. This chain joins TRBV12-5 and TRBJ2-1, with D possibly matching TRBD2 (6 bases). The V gene lost 2 bases and the J gene lost 4 bases, with 9 bases spanning the gap. The germline V gene has CDR1 LGHNT and CDR2 FRNRAP. CDR3 size: 14 residues. The CDR3: CASGLPGDYNEQFF. The DNA of the CDR3 is TGTGCTAGTGGTTTGCCGGGGGATTACAATGAGCAGTTCTTC.

This clonotype showed up many times. The chain joins TRBV6-2 or TRBV6-3 to TRBJ1-2; D uncertain. From germline, CDR1 is MNHEY and CDR2 SVGEGT. This CDR3 has 12 amino acids. Trimming stripped 0 bases from V and 4 bases from J, with 3 bases between. CDR3 coding DNA: TGTGCCAGCAGTTACTCTATCTATGGCTACACCTTC. It specifies CASSYSIYGYTF.